The clone carrying this TCR beta chain was picked up a small number of times. Its antigen is not identified. Treatment defined: oral pan-JAK inhibitor, 5-10 mg twice daily. Collection of lesional scalp punch biopsies and peripheral blood was performed in alopecia areata patients. Extraction and reverse transcription of RNA yielded cDNA as the sequencing template. Assay: immunoSEQ multiplex PCR; the TCRdb copy retains only in-frame clones and omits some. The sample shows about 200,000 clones, around two fifths of them seen only once. These data come from a study of CD8+ T cells in alopecia areata. General study points: On tofacitinib, scalp and blood still held many of the expanded lesional clones.

The sequencing used CD4+ T cells sorted from blood, collected at roughly week 30, from a patient treated with tofacitinib. The source of this sequence is a human donor with alopecia areata.

This chain's CDR3 is CASILRPGTENIQYF. CDR3 DNA sequence: TGTGCCAGCATTCTTAGGCCTGGGACAGAAAACATTCAGTACTTC. This chain links TRBV2 with TRBJ2-4; TRBD1 matches at 7 bases. The CDR3 is 15 amino acids. Germline CDR1 is SNHLY and CDR2 is FYNNEI. Losses at the gene ends were 7 bases for V and 5 bases for J; bases not matched to a gene: 11.